This TCR beta chain was identified in a study of cytomegalovirus exposure and HLA in healthy donors. Background on the study: The use of the same platform for the roughly 110 validation repertoires and the approximately 690 first-cohort repertoires was reported by a later analysis. General observations from the study: Reports described diagnosis of cytomegalovirus status by the classifier as highly specific and sensitive. In vitro data verified a few CMV-associated chains as specific for CMV antigens.

As for this clone: The antigen is undetermined.

Data came from immunoSEQ multiplex PCR; TCRdb stores just in-frame clones and leaves some out. The profile shows approximately 170,000 clones, about 85% of them singletons. The CDR3 contains 16 residues. Germline V gene sequence: CDR1 SGHRS, CDR2 YFSETQ. V lost 2 bases, J lost 1 base, and 3 bases stayed unmatched. Sequencing used PBMCs. J is TRBJ2-5 and V is TRBV5-1, with TRBD1 matching over 12 bases. The receptor's source is a man between 25 and 39 years old in good health and CMV-seropositive. The CDR3 here is CASSFGTGGLQETQYF. CDR3 DNA sequence: TGCGCCAGCAGCTTCGGGACAGGGGGCCTCCAAGAGACCCAGTACTTC.